This T cell receptor beta chain was obtained from a study of metastatic and nonmetastatic thyroid tumors. On the study more broadly: Patients with malignant and benign thyroid disease provided blood and tumor or nodule tissue, whose repertoires were compared. The study, taken as a whole, reports: Significantly greater TCR beta diversity was reportedly found in malignant thyroid tumors than in benign nodules (in blood and tumor).

Germline CDR1 is SGHNT and CDR2 is YYREEE (reference sequence). J lost 6 bases, V lost 2 bases, and 3 bases had no gene match. CDR3 length: 13 residues. Not a single patient had been given any form of treatment at any point before undergoing thyroid surgery. Original methodology: A distant-metastasis classifier for papillary thyroid cancer was built using CDR3 differences across clinicopathological groups. With MiXCR, TCRdb called clones anew from the PCR reads. The authors' filters were not applied to this entry. The sample has tens of thousands of clones, roughly 13% seen once. Notes on this clone: The target antigen is unknown.

This sequence originates from a female donor with papillary thyroid cancer or a benign thyroid nodule (not recorded which). Some clones in this sample may be carry-over from other donors' samples. The chain joins TRBV5-4 to TRBJ1-2; 8 positions match TRBD1. Sequenced sample: blood. CDR3 bases: TGTGCCAGCAGCTTCACAGGGGGGAATGGCTACACCTTC. Amino acid sequence: CASSFTGGNGYTF. Full variable domain (missing parts from reference TRBV5-4 and TRBJ1-2): ETGVTQSPTHLIKTRGQQVTLRCSSQSGHNTVSWYQQALGQGPQFIFQYYREEENGRGNFPPRFSGLQFPNYSSELNVNALELDDSALYLCASSFTGGNGYTFGSGTRLTVV.